This TCR beta chain is from a study of OX40 agonist ivuxolimab in advanced cancers. As for the study in general: Dose-escalation patients had hepatocellular carcinoma, melanoma, renal cell or head and neck cancer.

This clone was detected only a few times. TCRdb's copy holds only in-frame clones and misses some; the assay was immunoSEQ multiplex PCR. The profile shows tens of thousands of clones, under 95% of them singletons. Trimming left V 2 bases short and J 1 base short, with 12 bases between. CDR3 size: 16 residues. The germline gives CDR1 SGHDN, CDR2 FVKESK. The V and J genes are TRBV14 and TRBJ1-3; the D gene is possibly TRBD1 (6 bases). The clonotype comes from an adult with an advanced solid tumor such as melanoma, head and neck, liver or kidney cancer. The sample was CD4+ or CD8+ T cells sorted from blood, taken in a trial of the OX40 agonist ivuxolimab. The DNA of the CDR3 is TGTGCCAGCAGCCAATACAGGGCGCCGTCTGGAAACACCATATATTTT. Its protein product is CASSQYRAPSGNTIYF.